Presented here are 25 T cell receptor beta chains from one specimen sequenced in a study of beta chain features in type 1 diabetes. Sequenced material consisted of expressed TCRB transcripts (all of the isolated RNA was reverse transcribed). Generated by immunoSEQ multiplex PCR, the TCRdb table keeps only in-frame clones and is missing some. The sample yields 120,000 to 150,000 clones, under 60% seen once. Sequenced sample: Tregs from blood. The receptor set was obtained from a young man in good health.

The rearrangement uses TRBV7-8 and TRBJ1-5; no firm D call. The CDR3 covers 15 residues. From germline, CDR1 is SGHVS and CDR2 FQNEAQ. Trimming removed 3 bases at V and 0 bases at J, with 9 bases between. The DNA of the CDR3 is TGTGCCAGCAGCTTGACGACTGTTAGCAATCAGCCCCAGCATTTT. Translated: CASSLTTVSNQPQHF.

This clone appeared once. V is TRBV7-3 and J is TRBJ2-3; 11 bases are a match to TRBD2. CDR3 length equals 17 residues. V trimming: 3 bases; J trimming: 4 bases; junction bases outside the gene matches: 9. CDR1 is SGHTA, CDR2 FQGTGA, per germline. CDR3 amino acids: CASSFQGTSGSADTQYF. The CDR3 region has the DNA TGTGCCAGCAGCTTTCAGGGTACTAGCGGGAGCGCAGATACGCAGTATTTT.

The chain has TRBV7-9 and TRBJ1-3; a possible D gene is TRBD1 (5 bases). Trimming took off 3 bases at V and 2 bases at J, with 14 bases between the two ends. Germline V gives CDR1 SEHNR, CDR2 FQNEAQ (reference sequence). This CDR3 region has 16 residues. DNA of the CDR3: TGTGCCAGCAGCTTTAGGGGCAGGGAGGCTGGAAACACCATATATTTT. Encoded protein: CASSFRGREAGNTIYF.

This clone appeared a single time. The chain joins TRBV5-8 to TRBJ1-2; 8 positions match TRBD1. Germline V gene lookup returns CDR1 SGHTS and CDR2 YDEGEE. CDR3 length: 15 amino acids. Losses at the gene ends were 1 base for V and 4 bases for J; bases not matched to a gene: 6. CDR3 protein: CASSLYSTGAYGYTF. CDR3 sequence (DNA): TGTGCCAGCAGCTTGTATTCGACAGGGGCCTATGGCTACACCTTC.

V is TRBV30 and J is TRBJ2-5; D not certain. Germline V gives CDR1 GTSNPN, CDR2 SVGIG (reference sequence). The CDR3 loop spans 11 amino acids. Trimming removed 3 bases from V and 5 bases from J, with 7 bases in between. CDR3 region: CAWSVEETQYF. CDR3 nucleotides: TGTGCCTGGAGCGTGGAGGAGACCCAGTACTTC.

V usage is TRBV27 and J usage is TRBJ2-7, with D possibly matching TRBD1 (6 bases). With 3 bases removed from V and 2 bases from J, the gap between germline ends came to 11 bases. CDR3 length: 14 amino acids. Per the germline V gene, CDR1 is MNHEY and CDR2 is SMNVEV (reference sequence). CDR3 coding DNA: TGTGCCAGCAGTTTCAGGGGAACGCCCTACGAGCAGTACTTC. Translating it yields CASSFRGTPYEQYF.

This clone was observed a handful of times. This chain links TRBV18 with TRBJ2-5; D ambiguous. Germline CDR1 reads KGHSH; CDR2 reads LQKENI. V was trimmed by 2 bases and J by 1 base, leaving 14 bases between them. The CDR3 spans 16 residues. The chain's CDR3 is CASSPSRTARQETQYF. The CDR3 bases are TGTGCCAGCTCACCAAGCCGTACAGCACGCCAAGAGACCCAGTACTTC. Combining the CDR3 with reference TRBV18 and TRBJ2-5 gives the whole variable domain NAGVMQNPRHLVRRRGQEARLRCSPMKGHSHVYWYRQLPEEGLKFMVYLQKENIIDESGMPKERFSAEFPKEGPSILRIQQVVRGDSAAYFCASSPSRTARQETQYFGPGTRLLVL.

This chain links TRBV6-1 with TRBJ2-7; D is possibly TRBD1 (5 bases). V lost 3 bases to trimming and J lost 7 bases, with 10 bases between them. This CDR3 has 12 amino acids. CDR1 is MNHNS and CDR2 is SASEGT in the germline V gene. This chain's CDR3 is CASSDRGLEQYF. Here the CDR3 DNA reads TGTGCCAGCAGTGATAGGGGCCTGGAGCAGTACTTC.

The J gene is TRBJ2-3, the V gene TRBV5-6; 7 nucleotides match TRBD2. Germline CDR1 reads SGHDT; CDR2 reads YYEEEE. The CDR3 runs to 13 residues. J lost 5 bases, V lost 7 bases, and 7 bases had no gene match. CDR3 in DNA: TGTGCCAGCCCTACGGCGGGGGAAGATACGCAGTATTTT. It translates to CASPTAGEDTQYF.

This clone was counted a single time. This chain joins TRBV30 and TRBJ2-1; 12 bases map to TRBD2. The J segment lost 6 bases and the V segment lost 1 base, leaving 10 bases of the junction unmatched. Germline-derived CDR1 and CDR2 are GTSNPN and SVGIG (reference sequence). CDR3 length: 17 amino acids. This chain's CDR3 is CAWSGWTSGKFSNEQFF. The CDR3 nucleotides read TGTGCCTGGAGTGGCTGGACTAGCGGGAAATTCTCCAATGAGCAGTTCTTC. Full variable domain (rest looked up from reference TRBV30 and TRBJ2-1): SQTIHQWPATLVQPVGSPLSLECTVEGTSNPNLYWYRQAAGRGLQLLFYSVGIGQISSEVPQNLSASRPQDRQFILSSKKLLLSDSGFYLCAWSGWTSGKFSNEQFFGPGTRLTVL.

This clone has more than one count but fewer than ten. The chain joins TRBV5-1 to TRBJ1-2; no clear D. Germline V gives CDR1 SGHRS, CDR2 YFSETQ. Trimming removed 0 bases at V and 4 bases at J, with 4 bases between. The CDR3 loop spans 12 amino acids. CDR3 in DNA: TGCGCCAGCAGCTTGGACTCCTATGGCTACACCTTC. This gives the protein CASSLDSYGYTF.

The J gene is TRBJ1-5, the V gene TRBV27; 7 nucleotides align to TRBD1. The CDR3 contains 15 residues. Trimming at V came to 5 bases and at J to 3 bases, leaving 7 bases not matched to a gene. The germline CDR1 and CDR2 sequences are MNHEY and SMNVEV (reference sequence). The chain's CDR3 is CASSPLTGINQPQHF. Written as DNA, the CDR3 is TGTGCCAGCAGTCCCCTGACAGGGATCAATCAGCCCCAGCATTTT.

The gene calls are TRBV7-2 and TRBJ2-5; tentatively, D is TRBD1 (5 bases). There are 16 residues in the CDR3. The V end was cut by 2 bases, the J end by 2 bases, with 15 bases between. Germline V gene sequence: CDR1 SGHTA, CDR2 FQGNSA. The CDR3 loop reads CASSLILMDKQETQYF. The CDR3 DNA is TGTGCCAGCAGCTTAATTTTGATGGACAAACAAGAGACCCAGTACTTC.

The chain combines TRBV6-6 with TRBJ2-1; 7 positions match TRBD1. This CDR3 is 14 amino acids long. The germline CDR1 and CDR2 sequences are MNHNY and SVGAGI (reference sequence). The V segment lost 8 bases and the J segment 7 bases; nucleotides outside the gene matches: 11. As DNA, the CDR3 is TGTGCCAGCGGTTCCTCCATCAGGGGGAATGAGCAGTTCTTC. This encodes CASGSSIRGNEQFF.

The rearrangement joins TRBV7-2 to TRBJ1-1; 7 bases line up with TRBD1. CDR3 length: 13 residues. The ends lost 7 bases at V and 2 bases at J; junction bases unmatched: 4. CDR1 and CDR2 (germline): SGHTA, FQGNSA. CDR3 coding DNA: TGTGCCAGCACCGGGACAGTCAACACTGAAGCTTTCTTT. Amino acids: CASTGTVNTEAFF.

This clone has only one observation. The chain combines TRBV6-6 with TRBJ1-5, with D tentatively TRBD1 (6 bases). The CDR3 contains 15 residues. The germline V and J ends were trimmed by 6 bases and 6 bases, with 18 bases remaining between them. Germline loops: CDR1 MNHNY, CDR2 SVGAGI (reference sequence). The CDR3 sequence: CASSLRGGESQPQHF. The CDR3, as DNA: TGTGCCAGCAGCCTCCGAGGGGGGGAGAGTCAGCCCCAGCATTTT.

The V and J genes are TRBV6-5 and TRBJ2-5; D possibly corresponds to TRBD2 (7 bases). The end of the DNA fits TRBJ2-7 better, so the J call may be wrong. Looked up from germline, CDR1 is MNHEY and CDR2 is SVGAGI. This CDR3 contains 14 residues. The CDR3 loop is CASTGGAEAYEQYF. CDR3 bases: TGTGCCAGCACTGGGGGGGCAGAGGCCTACGAGCAGTACTTC.

This rearrangement joins TRBV28 to TRBJ1-5; a possible D gene is TRBD1 (5 bases). Germline V gene lookup returns CDR1 MDHEN and CDR2 SYDVKM. The CDR3 totals 12 residues. Trimming cost V 6 bases and J 11 bases, with 14 bases left between them. CDR3 sequence: CASSTQQAAQHF. The CDR3 coding sequence is TGTGCCAGCAGCACCCAACAGGCGGCCCAGCATTTT.

This clone occurred a few times. The rearrangement links TRBV10-3 to TRBJ2-5, with no clear D. V lost 4 bases, J lost 2 bases, and 8 bases lay in between. The CDR3 covers 13 residues. Germline V gives CDR1 ENHRY, CDR2 SYGVKD. In nucleotides, the CDR3 is TGTGCCATCAGTGTGGCCTTACAAGAGACCCAGTACTTC. As protein: CAISVALQETQYF.

The chain carries TRBV7-3 and TRBJ2-1; no reliable D call. V dropped 0 bases and J dropped 0 bases, with 9 bases sitting between them. This CDR3 region has 16 residues. Germline V gene sequence: CDR1 SGHTA, CDR2 FQGTGA. CDR3 nucleotides: TGTGCCAGCAGCTTAACGGGCACCCCCTCCTACAATGAGCAGTTCTTC. This gives the protein CASSLTGTPSYNEQFF. The full variable domain, rest sourced from reference TRBV7-3 and TRBJ2-1, is GAGVSQTPSNKVTEKGKYVELRCDPISGHTALYWYRQSLGQGPEFLIYFQGTGAADDSGLPNDRFFAVRPEGSVSTLKIQRTERGDSAVYLCASSLTGTPSYNEQFFGPGTRLTVL.

The chain combines TRBV13 with TRBJ1-6; no reliable D call. The CDR3 spans 15 residues. Germline CDR1 and CDR2: PRHDT and FYEKMQ (reference sequence). V was clipped by 0 bases and J by 7 bases, with 10 bases between them. CDR3 amino acids: CASSLGGERNSPLHF. As DNA, the CDR3 is TGTGCCAGCAGCTTAGGCGGGGAGCGGAATTCACCCCTCCACTTT. The full variable domain, with the rest looked up from reference TRBV13 and TRBJ1-6, is AAGVIQSPRHLIKEKRETATLKCYPIPRHDTVYWYQQGPGQDPQFLISFYEKMQSDKGSIPDRFSAQQFSDYHSELNMSSLELGDSALYFCASSLGGERNSPLHFGNGTRLTVT.

The table lists this clone with a few counts. The V gene is TRBV28, the J gene TRBJ1-4, with D maybe TRBD1 (5 bases). This CDR3 is 13 amino acids long. Germline-derived CDR1 and CDR2 are MDHEN and SYDVKM. V lost 5 bases, J lost 6 bases, and 10 bases lay in between. The CDR3 DNA follows: TGTGCCAGCAGTCCTGGGGCCCATGAAAAACTGTTTTTT. Translation gives CASSPGAHEKLFF. Full variable domain (outside the CDR3, taken from reference TRBV28 and TRBJ1-4): DVKVTQSSRYLVKRTGEKVFLECVQDMDHENMFWYRQDPGLGLRLIYFSYDVKMKEKGDIPEGYSVSREKKERFSLILESASTNQTSMYLCASSPGAHEKLFFGSGTQLSVL.

This clone was observed a few times. The V gene is TRBV29-1, the J gene TRBJ2-2; TRBD1 agrees at 8 bases. Looked up from germline, CDR1 is SQVTM and CDR2 is ANQGSEA. The V gene end was trimmed by 4 bases and the J gene end by 1 base; junction bases not matched to a gene: 2. The CDR3 is 14 residues long. In nucleotides, the CDR3 is TGCAGCGTTGGGACAGGGCTGAACACCGGGGAGCTGTTTTTT. Translation: CSVGTGLNTGELFF.

This clone came up a few times. The rearrangement links TRBV14 to TRBJ2-3; TRBD1 aligns across 10 bases. Germline CDR1 and CDR2: SGHDN and FVKESK. With V trimmed by 4 bases and J by 0 bases, 1 base remained unmatched. This CDR3 has 15 amino acids. The DNA of the CDR3 is TGTGCCAGCAGCCGACAGGGGGCCAGCACAGATACGCAGTATTTT. Encoded protein: CASSRQGASTDTQYF.

The V and J genes are TRBV9 and TRBJ2-3; 15 bases map to TRBD2. This CDR3 is built from 16 residues. Losses at the gene ends were 3 bases for V and 5 bases for J; bases not matched to a gene: 4. Germline V gene sequence: CDR1 SGDLS, CDR2 YYNGEE. The CDR3 DNA reads TGTGCCAGCAGCGGCGGGACTAGCGGGAGGATAGATACGCAGTATTTT. Its translation is CASSGGTSGRIDTQYF.